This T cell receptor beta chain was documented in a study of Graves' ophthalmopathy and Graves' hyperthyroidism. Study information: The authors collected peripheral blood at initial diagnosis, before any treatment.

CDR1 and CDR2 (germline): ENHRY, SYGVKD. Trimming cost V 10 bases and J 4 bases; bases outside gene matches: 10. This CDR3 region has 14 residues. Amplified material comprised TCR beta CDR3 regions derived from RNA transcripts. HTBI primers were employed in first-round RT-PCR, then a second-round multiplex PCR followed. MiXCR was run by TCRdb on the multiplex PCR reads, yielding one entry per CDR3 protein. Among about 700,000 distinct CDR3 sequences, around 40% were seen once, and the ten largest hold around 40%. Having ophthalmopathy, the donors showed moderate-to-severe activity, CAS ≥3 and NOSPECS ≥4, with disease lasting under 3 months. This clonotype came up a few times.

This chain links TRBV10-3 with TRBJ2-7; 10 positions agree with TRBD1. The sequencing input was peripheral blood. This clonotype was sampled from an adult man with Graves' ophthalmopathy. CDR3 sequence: CASTGTGVGYEQYF. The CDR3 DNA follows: TGTGCCAGCACCGGGACAGGGGTCGGGTACGAGCAGTACTTC.